In this sample, the clone carrying this T cell receptor (beta chain) turned up a few times. The antigen is not known. Unique molecular identifiers were built into the TCR beta cDNA libraries. The yield from roughly 1 to 10 million T cells was roughly 500,000 cDNA molecules in total. TCRdb used MiXCR to reprocess the PCR reads, holding one entry per CDR3 protein. The data contain fewer than 550,000 distinct CDR3 sequences, around 34% of them singletons. The sample originates from a study of post-analysis software for immune sequencing data. Whole-study results and caveats: Those with multiple sclerosis, the patient group, showed significantly lower normalized Chao1 diversity than controls. Samples sharing a preparation batch grouped tightly together when assessed by F measure.

The material sequenced was blood. The clonotype comes from a girl under 18 with multiple sclerosis.

CDR3 protein: CASSLWAGSTDTQYF. In DNA form, the CDR3 reads TGTGCCAGCAGTTTATGGGCAGGTAGCACAGATACGCAGTATTTT. The chain is built from TRBV27 and TRBJ2-3; D is uncertain. The CDR3 has 15 amino acids. The germline V gene has CDR1 MNHEY and CDR2 SMNVEV (reference sequence). V gave up 1 base and J gave up 0 bases, with 8 bases separating them.